The clone carrying this TCR beta chain showed up just a few times. This entry comes from a study of blood T cell repertoires in COVID-19. At the level of the study: Acute and convalescent COVID-19 specimens originated in the United States, Italy and Spain. PBMCs, B-cell-depleted T cells, or T cells provided the cDNA or gDNA that made up the material.

V lost 4 bases, J lost 7 bases, and 13 bases lay in between. Germline V gene lookup returns CDR1 SGHTA and CDR2 FQGNSA. This CDR3 region has 13 residues. In the source study's methods: Quantification of nucleated cells was approximated via reference gene primer amplification. This table comes from immunoSEQ multiplex PCR, and its TCRdb copy is limited to in-frame clones, with some not included. D and trimming come from the DNA, and the V and J calls and clone size come from that table. The repertoire holds approximately 37,000 clones, with approximately 89% as singletons. Sequencing was performed on peripheral blood. The chain couples TRBV7-2 to TRBJ1-1; D remains unclear. The clonotype originates from a human donor in a cohort sampled during active COVID-19. CDR3 amino acids: CASSSTLEGEAFF. The CDR3 bases are TGTGCCAGCAGCTCGACCTTAGAGGGTGAAGCTTTCTTT. Full variable domain (rest looked up from reference TRBV7-2 and TRBJ1-1): GAGVSQSPSNKVTEKGKDVELRCDPISGHTALYWYRQSLGQGLEFLIYFQGNSAPDKSGLPSDRFSAERTGGSVSTLTIQRTQQEDSAVYLCASSSTLEGEAFFGQGTRLTVV.